The next 30 T cell receptor beta chains were all read from a single sample in a study of blood T cell repertoires in COVID-19. The protocol was immunoSEQ multiplex PCR, while the TCRdb copy is restricted to in-frame clones and leaves out a portion. This sample yields a few hundred thousand clones, of which 85% to 90% are seen a single time; around 1.6% belongs to the top ten. The material sequenced was PBMCs or T cells enriched from blood (not recorded which). Every receptor here comes from a woman aged 50 to 60 who had recovered from COVID-19.

The DNA of the CDR3 is TGTGCCAGCAGCTTGTGGACAGGGGGAATCACTGAAGCTTTCTTT. It translates to CASSLWTGGITEAFF. This chain uses TRBV5-5 with TRBJ1-1, with TRBD1 matching 10 bases. The trim removed 1 base at V and 4 bases at J, leaving 4 bases unmatched. This CDR3 contains 15 residues. Germline CDR1 SGHKS, CDR2 YYEKEE (reference sequence). Drawing the rest from reference TRBV5-5 and TRBJ1-1, the complete variable domain is DAGVTQSPTHLIKTRGQQVTLRCSPISGHKSVSWYQQVLGQGPQFIFQYYEKEERGRGNFPDRFSARQFPNYSSELNVNALLLGDSALYLCASSLWTGGITEAFFGQGTRLTVV.

V is TRBV19 and J is TRBJ2-3, with unresolved D. The CDR3 is 10 amino acids. Germline values: CDR1 LNHDA, CDR2 SQIVND (reference sequence). The V end was cut by 7 bases, the J end by 6 bases, with 5 bases between. The CDR3: CASKSDTQYF. The CDR3 region has the DNA TGTGCCAGTAAATCGGATACGCAGTATTTT.

The table lists this clone with a count of one. This rearrangement joins TRBV6-2 or TRBV6-3 to TRBJ2-3, with 10 bases identical to TRBD2. Losses at the gene ends were 5 bases for V and 2 bases for J; bases not matched to a gene: 4. The CDR3 loop spans 15 amino acids. Germline loops: CDR1 MNHEY, CDR2 SVGEGT. CDR3 region: CASSLAGAHTDTQYF. The CDR3 DNA sequence: TGTGCCAGCAGTCTAGCGGGAGCCCACACAGATACGCAGTATTTT.

The genes are TRBV7-8 and TRBJ2-1, with 9 bases matching TRBD1. Per germline, CDR1 SGHVS and CDR2 FQNEAQ. V was pared by 5 bases and J by 6 bases, with 8 bases of the junction left unmatched. This CDR3 has 15 residues. For the CDR3, the DNA is TGTGCCAGCAGCCTTGGGGGACAGGGAAGCAATGAGCAGTTCTTC. Amino acids: CASSLGGQGSNEQFF.

This chain uses TRBV6-2 or TRBV6-3 with TRBJ2-1; D gene ambiguous. The V and J ends lost 2 bases and 6 bases respectively, with 14 bases between them. The CDR3 sequence is 15 residues long. Germline assignment: CDR1 MNHEY and CDR2 SVGEGT. This chain's CDR3 is CASSYVGSPANEQFF. CDR3 sequence (DNA): TGTGCCAGCAGTTACGTGGGCTCACCCGCCAATGAGCAGTTCTTC.

The chain uses TRBV4-3 and TRBJ2-1, with TRBD1 matching over 7 bases. Germline V gene lookup returns CDR1 LGHNA and CDR2 YSLEER. V dropped 0 bases and J dropped 4; count of bases not matched to a gene: 9. The CDR3 totals 17 residues. The CDR3 bases are TGCGCCAGCAGCCAAGATCTCTCACAGGGGTCGTACAATGAGCAGTTCTTC. Translating it yields CASSQDLSQGSYNEQFF.

This chain connects TRBV11-2 to TRBJ2-7; 9 bases line up with TRBD2. V lost 4 bases to trimming and J lost 6 bases; unmatched junction nucleotides: 7. Looked up from germline, CDR1 is SGHAT and CDR2 is FQNNGV. The CDR3 is made up of 14 amino acids. CDR3 sequence reads: CASSSSSGIREQYF. Written as DNA, the CDR3 is TGTGCCAGCAGCTCCTCTAGCGGGATTCGCGAGCAGTACTTC.

The rearrangement joins TRBV28 to TRBJ2-7, with D possibly matching TRBD1 (5 bases). Germline CDR1 and CDR2: MDHEN and SYDVKM. V was cut by 2 bases and J by 5 bases, with 7 bases left in between. CDR3 length: 12 amino acids. The CDR3 region is CASSLQGHEQYF. The CDR3 DNA reads as TGTGCCAGCAGTTTACAGGGCCACGAGCAGTACTTC.

CDR3 in amino acids: CASIDTGGYTF. The CDR3 nucleotides are TGTGCCAGCATCGACACGGGGGGCTACACCTTC. This chain uses TRBV2 with TRBJ1-2; D not resolved. Germline CDR1 is SNHLY and CDR2 is FYNNEI. Trimming removed 7 bases at V and 8 bases at J, with 11 bases between. The CDR3 has 11 amino acids.

This clone was counted a few times. The chain joins TRBV28 to TRBJ1-1, with D maybe TRBD1 (6 bases). This CDR3 is 14 amino acids long. V was trimmed by 4 bases and J by 10 bases, leaving 19 bases between them. The germline V gene has CDR1 MDHEN and CDR2 SYDVKM. The CDR3 DNA is TGTGCCAGCAGTTCCCAACAGGGTATCGAAGTAGCTTTCTTT. Its translation is CASSSQQGIEVAFF.

The chain employs TRBV9 and TRBJ2-1; 8 positions match TRBD2. This CDR3 region has 16 residues. With V trimmed by 5 bases and J by 3 bases, 10 bases remained unmatched. Germline assignment: CDR1 SGDLS and CDR2 YYNGEE. CDR3 sequence: CASRGAGTRNYNEQFF. The CDR3 DNA reads TGTGCCAGCAGGGGCGCCGGGACTAGAAACTACAATGAGCAGTTCTTC.

The rearrangement uses TRBV7-9 and TRBJ1-4, with 8 bases lining up with TRBD1. From germline, CDR1 is SEHNR and CDR2 FQNEAQ (reference sequence). CDR3 length: 14 residues. V trimming: 5 bases; J trimming: 6 bases; junction bases outside the gene matches: 5. The CDR3 DNA sequence: TGTGCCAGCAGCCGGACAGGGACCCATGAAAAACTGTTTTTT. The encoded protein is CASSRTGTHEKLFF.

The J gene is TRBJ2-1, the V gene TRBV9; 9 bases align to TRBD2. The CDR3 loop spans 16 amino acids. Germline V gene lookup returns CDR1 SGDLS and CDR2 YYNGEE. V dropped 1 base and J dropped 5; count of bases not matched to a gene: 7. The CDR3 loop is CASSVRAGGFNNEQFF. As DNA, the CDR3 is TGTGCCAGCAGCGTAAGAGCGGGAGGTTTTAACAATGAGCAGTTCTTC.

This chain links TRBV28 with TRBJ1-6, with D possibly TRBD1 on 6 matching bases. V lost 3 bases and J 7 bases, leaving 16 bases between the germline ends. This CDR3 has 16 residues. The germline V gene encodes CDR1 MDHEN and CDR2 SYDVKM. CDR3 in amino acids: CASSFLHRTANSPLHF. The CDR3 DNA is TGTGCCAGCAGTTTCCTCCACCGGACAGCGAATTCACCCCTCCACTTT.

CDR3 bases: TGCGCCAGCAGCAGCCTTCCGGGGGGTGGCTACACCTTC. Encoded protein: CASSSLPGGGYTF. The genes are TRBV4-1 and TRBJ1-2; a weak D match, TRBD1 (5 bases). The V gene lost 5 bases and the J gene lost 7 bases, with 14 bases spanning the gap. The CDR3 loop spans 13 amino acids. Germline V CDR1 and CDR2: MGHRA, YSYEKL.

This chain links TRBV2 with TRBJ1-5, with D maybe TRBD1 (6 bases). V lost 6 bases, J lost 3 bases, and 9 bases lay in between. CDR1 and CDR2 from the germline V gene are SNHLY and FYNNEI. The CDR3 loop spans 13 amino acids. CDR3 residues: CASSSGDNQPQHF. CDR3 nucleotide sequence: TGTGCCAGCAGCTCAGGGGACAATCAGCCCCAGCATTTT. The full variable domain, with the rest looked up from reference TRBV2 and TRBJ1-5, is EPEVTQTPSHQVTQMGQEVILRCVPISNHLYFYWYRQILGQKVEFLVSFYNNEISEKSEIFDDQFSVERPDGSNFTLKIRSTKLEDSAMYFCASSSGDNQPQHFGDGTRLSIL.

This rearrangement joins TRBV7-9 to TRBJ2-7; 12 bases agree with TRBD2. CDR1 SEHNR and CDR2 FQNEAQ come from the germline V gene (reference sequence). This CDR3 spans 16 amino acids. Trimming took 5 bases from V and 5 from J; bases not matched to a gene: 10. This CDR3 is CASSPTSGSFRHEQYF. The CDR3 DNA is TGTGCCAGCAGCCCGACTAGCGGGAGTTTTCGCCACGAGCAGTACTTC.

V usage is TRBV21-1 and J usage is TRBJ1-2; TRBD1 was called by the table and not checked on the DNA. TRBV21-1 counts as a pseudogene. CDR3 length: 14 residues. The chain's CDR3 is CASSWPQGTPGYTF. The CDR3 DNA sequence: TGTGCCAGCAGCTGGCCGCAGGGGACCCCGGGCTACACCTTC.

This chain connects TRBV11-2 to TRBJ1-2; unclear D gene. The CDR3 totals 14 residues. Germline V gives CDR1 SGHAT, CDR2 FQNNGV. Between the trimmed V and J ends, which lost 0 bases and 4 bases, there was a span of 9 bases. The CDR3 DNA is TGTGCCAGCAGCTTAGATCGAGGAGCCTATGGCTACACCTTC. It encodes CASSLDRGAYGYTF.

The chain is built from TRBV7-8 and TRBJ2-2; D may be TRBD2 (5 bases). Germline CDR1 SGHVS, CDR2 FQNEAQ. This CDR3 has 19 residues. The V end was cut by 5 bases, the J end by 0 bases, with 22 bases between. The CDR3 protein is CASSLPLAGIGANTGELFF. The CDR3 bases are TGTGCCAGCAGCCTGCCCCTAGCCGGGATTGGGGCGAACACCGGGGAGCTGTTTTTT.

The chain is built from TRBV7-9 and TRBJ1-5; a weak D match, TRBD1 (5 bases). Trimming removed 3 bases from V and 3 bases from J, with 9 bases in between. CDR3 length equals 14 residues. The germline V gene encodes CDR1 SEHNR and CDR2 FQNEAQ (reference sequence). The CDR3 DNA reads TGTGCCAGCAGCTTGGGGCAGCCCAATCAGCCCCAGCATTTT. Protein: CASSLGQPNQPQHF.

This clone was detected a few times. J is TRBJ1-1 and V is TRBV11-2; a possible D gene is TRBD1 (6 bases). The CDR3 covers 16 residues. Germline V gives CDR1 SGHAT, CDR2 FQNNGV. V gave up 5 bases and J gave up 0 bases, with 16 bases separating them. The CDR3 DNA sequence: TGTGCCAGCAGCCTTAAGCAGGGGTTCATGAACACTGAAGCTTTCTTT. Its translation: CASSLKQGFMNTEAFF.

This chain uses TRBV9 with TRBJ2-1; TRBD2 might be the D (6 bases). The CDR3 length is 14 residues. V was trimmed by 0 bases and J by 9 bases, leaving 13 bases between them. CDR1 and CDR2 (germline): SGDLS, YYNGEE. As DNA, the CDR3 is TGTGCCAGCAGCGTAGTGGTCGGGAGTTTTGAGCAGTTCTTC. This translates into CASSVVVGSFEQFF.

This chain joins TRBV28 and TRBJ2-7, with D perhaps TRBD2 (5 bases). The ends were cut back, 7 bases at V and 2 bases at J, with 12 bases in the middle. CDR1 is MDHEN and CDR2 is SYDVKM in the germline V gene. The CDR3 has 13 residues. CDR3 coding DNA: TGTGCCAGCAACCCCCAGCGGACCTACGAGCAGTACTTC. Its protein product is CASNPQRTYEQYF.

This clone was detected once. The rearrangement links TRBV7-8 to TRBJ1-1; possible D gene TRBD1, 5 bases. V gave up 2 bases and J gave up 4 bases, with 14 bases separating them. The CDR3 loop spans 15 amino acids. CDR1 SGHVS and CDR2 FQNEAQ come from the germline V gene. CDR3 loop: CASSLLDSQSTEAFF. The DNA of the CDR3 is TGTGCCAGCAGCTTACTTGACAGTCAGTCCACTGAAGCTTTCTTT.

The chain joins TRBV30 to TRBJ1-3; 7 nucleotides match TRBD1. The germline gives CDR1 GTSNPN, CDR2 SVGIG (reference sequence). This CDR3 contains 16 residues. J lost 0 bases, V lost 5 bases, and 10 bases had no gene match. This CDR3 reads CAWVKLGQASGNTIYF. CDR3 in DNA: TGTGCCTGGGTGAAGCTTGGACAGGCCTCTGGAAACACCATATATTTT.

This clone was counted a single time. The CDR3 protein is CASSVAGGHGSETQYF. CDR3 bases: TGTGCCAGCAGCGTAGCTGGGGGACACGGTAGTGAGACCCAGTACTTC. V and J are TRBV9 and TRBJ2-5; maybe TRBD1 (6 bases). With 0 bases removed from V and 5 bases from J, the gap between germline ends came to 17 bases. Looked up from germline, CDR1 is SGDLS and CDR2 is YYNGEE. The CDR3 has 16 residues.

The chain's CDR3 is CASSPGQGGVDTQYF. The CDR3 nucleotides read TGTGCCAGCTCACCGGGACAGGGAGGAGTAGATACGCAGTATTTT. J is TRBJ2-3 and V is TRBV18, with 9 bases identical to TRBD1. This CDR3 comprises 15 residues. Trimming cost V 3 bases and J 5 bases; bases outside gene matches: 6. Germline V CDR1 and CDR2: KGHSH, LQKENI.

The CDR3 region is CASSVSGALVNEQFF. The CDR3 region has the DNA TGTGCCAGCAGTGTGAGTGGGGCCCTTGTAAATGAGCAGTTCTTC. The chain is built from TRBV9 and TRBJ2-1, with a tentative D call TRBD1 (5 bases). Germline CDR1 reads SGDLS; CDR2 reads YYNGEE. V lost 5 bases and J lost 7, with 19 bases in between. CDR3 length equals 15 residues. The variable domain in full, completed from reference TRBV9 and TRBJ2-1, reads DSGVTQTPKHLITATGQRVTLRCSPRSGDLSVYWYQQSLDQGLQFLIQYYNGEERAKGNILERFSAQQFPDLHSELNLSSLELGDSALYFCASSVSGALVNEQFFGPGTRLTVL.

This clone was detected only once. This chain links TRBV5-4 with TRBJ2-3, with D perhaps matching TRBD1 (5 bases). With 1 base removed from V and 1 base from J, the gap between germline ends came to 13 bases. The germline V gene has CDR1 SGHNT and CDR2 YYREEE (reference sequence). CDR3 size: 16 residues. The CDR3 spells CASSLYGARGTDTQYF. The DNA for the CDR3 is TGTGCCAGCAGCTTGTATGGGGCGCGAGGCACAGATACGCAGTATTTT.